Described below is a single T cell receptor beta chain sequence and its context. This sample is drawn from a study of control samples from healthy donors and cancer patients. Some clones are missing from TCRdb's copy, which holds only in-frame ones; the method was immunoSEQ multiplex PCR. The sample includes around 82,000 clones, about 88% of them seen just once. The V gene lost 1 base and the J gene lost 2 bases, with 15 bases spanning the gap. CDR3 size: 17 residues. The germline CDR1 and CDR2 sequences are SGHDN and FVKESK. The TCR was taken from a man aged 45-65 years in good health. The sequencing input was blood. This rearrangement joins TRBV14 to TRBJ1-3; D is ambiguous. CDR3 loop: CASSQASRYATGNTIYF. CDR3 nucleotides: TGTGCCAGCAGCCAAGCGTCCCGATATGCAACTGGAAACACCATATATTTT.